This T cell receptor beta chain was captured in a study of shared clonotypes between healthy human individuals. General observations from the study: The sole specimen, blood, was sampled, and tissue repertoires likely differ.

Naive-designated CD8 cells lacked CD45RO, were positively enriched for CCR7, and omitted terminally differentiated effector memory CD45RA+ cells. The data were produced by immunoSEQ multiplex PCR, yet TCRdb's version contains in-frame clones alone and is incomplete. The sample consists of 1.5 million to 2.5 million clones, about 95% of them appearing once. The trim removed 6 bases at V and 8 bases at J, leaving 6 bases unmatched. Germline V gives CDR1 SNHLY, CDR2 FYNNEI. This CDR3 region has 13 residues. Turning to this clone: Its antigen is currently unknown.

This sequence originates from a man between 18 and 29 years old in good health. Input material: naive CD8+ T cells sorted from blood. The chain is built from TRBV2 and TRBJ1-3; 8 bases agree with TRBD1. DNA for the CDR3: TGTGCCAGCAGCTTCGACAGGGGTGACACCATATATTTT. Translated: CASSFDRGDTIYF.